Listed below are T cell receptor beta chains from one sample, sequenced in a study of Ad26.COV2.S vaccination and SARS-CoV-2 variants. Clones were sequenced by immunoSEQ multiplex PCR, and TCRdb holds only the in-frame ones, with some missing. The table includes 350,000 to 500,000 clones, about 93% detected once. The material was peripheral blood, obtained in a trial of Ad26.COV2.S vaccine versus placebo. The source is a person aged 18-65 years who received the Ad26.COV2.S COVID-19 vaccine or a placebo. Both conserved end residues are part of each CDR3. The D gene is left open where the match is weak.

d_call j_call v_call cdr3_aa cdr3_nt
. TRBJ2-1 TRBV27 CASMDGSFTGRKQFF TGTGCCAGCATGGACGGTTCTTTTACAGGACGAAAGCAGTTCTTC
TRBD2 TRBJ2-1 TRBV5-4 CASSLTAGVNYNEQFF TGTGCCAGCAGCTTAACAGCGGGAGTAAATTACAATGAGCAGTTCTTC
. TRBJ2-1 TRBV4-1 CASSQSTSPGQEFFDEQFF TGCGCCAGCAGCCAATCCACCTCCCCCGGCCAGGAGTTTTTTGATGAGCAGTTCTTC
TRBD1 TRBJ2-5 TRBV29-1 CSVQQGVQETQYF TGCAGCGTACAACAGGGGGTCCAAGAGACCCAGTACTTC
. TRBJ1-2 TRBV3-1/TRBV3-2 CASSQDRVRSNYGYTF TGTGCCAGCAGCCAAGACCGCGTCAGATCCAACTATGGCTACACCTTC
TRBD1 TRBJ1-2 TRBV13 CASSTRTGGYYGYTF TGTGCCAGCAGCACCAGGACAGGGGGCTACTATGGCTACACCTTC
. TRBJ1-1 TRBV14 CASSQGLGRNTEAFF TGTGCCAGCAGCCAAGGTTTAGGGAGGAACACTGAAGCTTTCTTT
. TRBJ2-7 TRBV10-1 CASSENRYEQYF TGCGCCAGCAGTGAGAACAGGTACGAGCAGTACTTC
TRBD1 TRBJ2-2 TRBV6-5 CASSYLTGAHGELFF TGTGCCAGCAGTTACCTGACAGGGGCCCACGGGGAGCTGTTTTTT
TRBD1 TRBJ1-5 TRBV5-1 CASSTGGLDQPQHF TGCGCCAGCAGTACAGGGGGATTGGATCAGCCCCAGCATTTT